This section outlines one T cell receptor (beta chain) sequence together with its context. Germline loops: CDR1 SGHAT, CDR2 FQNNGV. This CDR3 is 12 amino acids long. The V gene lost 4 bases and the J gene lost 4 bases, with 7 bases spanning the gap. Using immunoSEQ multiplex PCR, the repertoire was profiled, and TCRdb retains in-frame clones only, with some absent. Here the sample spans 60,000 to 85,000 clones, 85% being singletons. These data are taken from a study of OX40 agonist ivuxolimab in advanced cancers. About the research overall: Patients were infused with ivuxolimab every 2 weeks at 0.01 to 10 mg/kg. A male proportion of just over 80% was recorded, with mean age 60 years and range about 20 to 90.

The chain recombines TRBV11-2 with TRBJ1-2; D not resolved. This clonotype was sampled from an adult with an advanced solid tumor such as melanoma, head and neck, liver or kidney cancer. The sequencing used CD4+ or CD8+ T cells sorted from blood, collected in a trial of the OX40 agonist ivuxolimab. Here the CDR3 reads CASSSRSYGYTF. CDR3 sequence (DNA): TGTGCCAGCAGCTCAAGGTCCTATGGCTACACCTTC.